The present entry profiles one TCR beta chain with its context. Study processing details: From reference gene primer amplification, estimates of nucleated cell counts were derived. Data came from immunoSEQ multiplex PCR; TCRdb stores just in-frame clones and leaves some out. V, J and clone size are those of that table, while D and trimming were read from the DNA. Among some 30,000 clones, about 90% were seen once, and the ten largest hold 1.5% to 2%. This sample was taken from a study of blood T cell repertoires in COVID-19. Study as a whole: COVID-19 samples from acute and convalescent phases originated in the United States, Italy and Spain. T cells, B-cell-depleted T cells, or PBMCs provided the cDNA or gDNA that served as material.

The J segment lost 6 bases and the V segment lost 4 bases, leaving 6 bases of the junction unmatched. Germline loops: CDR1 MNHEY, CDR2 SMNVEV (reference sequence). This CDR3 comprises 14 residues. The clonotype was recovered from a man over 45 with active or convalescent COVID-19. The sample consisted of peripheral blood. V and J are TRBV27 and TRBJ2-7; TRBD1 aligns across 10 bases. The CDR3 DNA reads as TGTGCCAGCAGTTCTAGGACAGGGGGAAGCGAGCAGTACTTC. Protein product: CASSSRTGGSEQYF.